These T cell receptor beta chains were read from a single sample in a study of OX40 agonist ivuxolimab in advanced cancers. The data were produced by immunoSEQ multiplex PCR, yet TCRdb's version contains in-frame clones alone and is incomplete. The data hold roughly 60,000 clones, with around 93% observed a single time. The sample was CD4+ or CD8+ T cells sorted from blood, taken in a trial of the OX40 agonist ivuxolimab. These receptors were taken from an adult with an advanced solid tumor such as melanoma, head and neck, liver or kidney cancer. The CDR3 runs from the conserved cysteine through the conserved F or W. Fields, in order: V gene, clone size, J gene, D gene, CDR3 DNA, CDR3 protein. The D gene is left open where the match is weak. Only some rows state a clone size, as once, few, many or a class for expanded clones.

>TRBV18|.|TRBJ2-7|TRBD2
TGTGCCAGCTCACCACCGGTCACTAGCGGGAGAAGTTCCTACGAGCAGTACTTC
CASSPPVTSGRSSYEQYF
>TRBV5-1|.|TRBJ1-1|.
TGCGCCAGCAGCGCCACGACCGGGTCCCTTGAAGCTTTCTTT
CASSATTGSLEAFF
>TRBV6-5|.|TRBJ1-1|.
TGTGCCAGCAGTTACTCGGGACGGCAGGGTGAAGCTTTCTTT
CASSYSGRQGEAFF
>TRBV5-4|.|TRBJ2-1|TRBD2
TGTGCCAGCAGCTCCTGGCTAGCGGGAGGCTTCTCCTACAATGAGCAGTTCTTC
CASSSWLAGGFSYNEQFF
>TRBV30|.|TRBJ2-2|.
TGTGCCTGGACTACGCAGGCGGGAATCAACACCGGGGAGCTGTTTTTT
CAWTTQAGINTGELFF
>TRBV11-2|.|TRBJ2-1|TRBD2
TGTGCCAGCCGGGGGGGATACAGGGCATACAATGAGCAGTTCTTC
CASRGGYRAYNEQFF
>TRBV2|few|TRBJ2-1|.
TGTGCCAGCAGTGAAAACAGCGACAATGAGCAGTTCTTC
CASSENSDNEQFF
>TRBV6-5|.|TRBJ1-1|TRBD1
TGTGCCAGCAGTTACAACAGGGGGAACACTGAAGCTTTCTTT
CASSYNRGNTEAFF
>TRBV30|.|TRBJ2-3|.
TGTGCCTGGAGTGTACTAGCAGATACGCAGTATTTT
CAWSVLADTQYF
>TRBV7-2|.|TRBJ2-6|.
TGTGCCAGCAGCTCACTCTCCAGCTCTGGGGCCAACGTCCTGACTTTC
CASSSLSSSGANVLTF
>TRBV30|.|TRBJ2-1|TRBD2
TGTGCCTGGAGAGCCCAGCGGGACCGGGATGAGCAGTTCTTC
CAWRAQRDRDEQFF
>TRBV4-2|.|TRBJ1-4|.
TGTGCCAGCAGCCAAGATGGCCAGGATAATGAAAAACTGTTTTTT
CASSQDGQDNEKLFF
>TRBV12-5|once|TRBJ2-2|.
TGTGCTAGTGCCCCGGACCCCATGGAGGCCGGGGAGCTGTTTTTT
CASAPDPMEAGELFF
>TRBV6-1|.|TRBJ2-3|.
TGTGCCAGCAGTGTTAGGAATACGCAGTATTTT
CASSVRNTQYF
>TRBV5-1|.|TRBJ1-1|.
TGCGCCAGCAGCTTGAGAGGTACAGGGTCGAACACTGAAGCTTTCTTT
CASSLRGTGSNTEAFF
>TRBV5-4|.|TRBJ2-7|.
TGTGCCAGCAGCTCTGGCTGGGAGCAGTACTTC
CASSSGWEQYF
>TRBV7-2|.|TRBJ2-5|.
TGTGCCAGCAGCTTAGCGCTAAAGTGGGAAGAGACCCAGTACTTC
CASSLALKWEETQYF
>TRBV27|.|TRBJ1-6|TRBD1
TGTGCCAGCAGTTTATTTTACAGGGGTGATTCACCCCTCCACTTT
CASSLFYRGDSPLHF
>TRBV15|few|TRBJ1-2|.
TGTGCCACCCAGCTGGCAGGGGCCGTTTCTAATGGCTACACCTTC
CATQLAGAVSNGYTF
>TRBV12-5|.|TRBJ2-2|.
TGTGCTAGTGGTTCCGCCCAGAGAAACACCGGGGAGCTGTTTTTT
CASGSAQRNTGELFF
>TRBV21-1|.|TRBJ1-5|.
TGTGCCAGCAGCAGGGGACAGGCGTGCAATCAGCCCCAGCATTTT
CASSRGQACNQPQHF
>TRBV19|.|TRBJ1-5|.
TGTGCCAGTAGTATCCAGGGCGGAGAATGGCAGCCCCAGCATTTT
CASSIQGGEWQPQHF
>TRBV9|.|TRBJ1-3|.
TGTGCCAGCAGCGTACGGCCTCACTTAGGAGGGGGTGGAAACACCATATATTTT
CASSVRPHLGGGGNTIYF
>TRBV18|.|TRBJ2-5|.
TGTGCCAGCTCACCAACGGCAACACAAGAGACCCAGTACTTC
CASSPTATQETQYF
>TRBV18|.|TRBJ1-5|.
TGTGCCAGCTCACCGGACAATCAGCCCCAGCATTTT
CASSPDNQPQHF
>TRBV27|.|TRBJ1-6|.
TGTGCCAGCAGTTTTGCAGCCAACACTAATTCACCCCTCCACTTT
CASSFAANTNSPLHF
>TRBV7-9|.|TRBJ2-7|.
TGTGCCAGCAGCTTAGATCCGGGAACCTACGAGCAGTACTTC
CASSLDPGTYEQYF
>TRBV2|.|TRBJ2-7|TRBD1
TGTGCCGGCCGGGGACAGGGGGTCCACGAGCAGTACTTC
CAGRGQGVHEQYF
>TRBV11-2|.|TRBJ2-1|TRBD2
TGTGCCAGCAAGCGGGAGAGATCCTACAATGAGCAGTTCTTC
CASKRERSYNEQFF
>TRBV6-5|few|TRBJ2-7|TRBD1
TGTGCCAGCAGGATACAGGGGGCTGATACGAAGCAGTACTTC
CASRIQGADTKQYF
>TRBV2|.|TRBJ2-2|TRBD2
TGTGCCAGCAGTGAAGAACTAGCGGGAGACCACACCGGGGAGCTGTTTTTT
CASSEELAGDHTGELFF
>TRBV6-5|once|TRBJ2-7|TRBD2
TGTGCCAGCCGAACCCCCGGCGGGAGTTCCTACGAGCAGTACTTC
CASRTPGGSSYEQYF
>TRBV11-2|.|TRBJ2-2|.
TGTGCCAGCAGCCCTGCGCTCACCGGGGAGCTGTTTTTT
CASSPALTGELFF
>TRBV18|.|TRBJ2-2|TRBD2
TGTGCCAGCTCACCAGAAGGGCTAGCGGGAGTTGGGAACACCGGGGAGCTGTTTTTT
CASSPEGLAGVGNTGELFF
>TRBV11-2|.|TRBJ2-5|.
TGTGCCAGCAGCCGTAGGGGGGCAGGAGAGACCCAGTACTTC
CASSRRGAGETQYF
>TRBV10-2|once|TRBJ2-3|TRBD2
TGCGCCAGCAGATCAGCGGGAGGGCGGACAGATACGCAGTATTTT
CASRSAGGRTDTQYF
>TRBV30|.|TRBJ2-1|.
TGTGCCTGGAGTGTATCGCCCCCGCCCAATGAGCAGTTCTTC
CAWSVSPPPNEQFF
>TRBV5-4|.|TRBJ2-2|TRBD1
TGTGCCAGCAGCTTACCGGGACAGGGAAACACCGGGGAGCTGTTTTTT
CASSLPGQGNTGELFF
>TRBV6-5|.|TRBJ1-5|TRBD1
TGTGCCAGCAAGAGAGACAGGGTCAGCAATCAGCCCCAGCATTTT
CASKRDRVSNQPQHF
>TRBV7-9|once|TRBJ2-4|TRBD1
TGTGCCAGCAGCCCGGACGGGACAGGGAAAAACATTCAGTACTTC
CASSPDGTGKNIQYF
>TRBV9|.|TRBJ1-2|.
TGTGCCAGCAGCTCGGGCCTTCCCTATTACACCTTC
CASSSGLPYYTF
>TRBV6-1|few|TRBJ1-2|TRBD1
TGTGCCACCTTGGTTTTGACAGGGTCTAACTATGGCTACACCTTC
CATLVLTGSNYGYTF
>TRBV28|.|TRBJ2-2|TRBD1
TGTGCCAGCAGTTTAGATGGACAGGGGGCCCCGGCCGGGGAGCTGTTTTTT
CASSLDGQGAPAGELFF
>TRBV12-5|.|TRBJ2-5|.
TGTGCTAGTGGCCCGGGGACGGCTAAAGAGACCCAGTACTTC
CASGPGTAKETQYF
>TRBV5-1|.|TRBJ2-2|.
TGCGCCAGCAGCTTGGTGGCAGGGTCAACCGGGGAGCTGTTTTTT
CASSLVAGSTGELFF
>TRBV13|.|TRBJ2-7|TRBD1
TGTGCCAGCAGCTTACGACAGGGTACGTACGAGCAGTACTTC
CASSLRQGTYEQYF
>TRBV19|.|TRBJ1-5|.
TGTGCCAGTAGACCCCACAATAGCAATCAGCCCCAGCATTTT
CASRPHNSNQPQHF
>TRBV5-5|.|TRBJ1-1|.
TGTGCCAGCAGCTTACCAGGGAACACTGAAGCTTTCTTT
CASSLPGNTEAFF
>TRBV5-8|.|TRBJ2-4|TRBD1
TGTGCCAGCAGGCGTCCGGGACAGGGGTATATTCAGTACTTC
CASRRPGQGYIQYF
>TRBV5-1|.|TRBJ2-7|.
TGCGCCAGCAGCTTGCTGGAGGGGGACTACGAGCAGTACTTC
CASSLLEGDYEQYF
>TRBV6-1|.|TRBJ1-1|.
TGTGCCAGCAGTGACGGGGCGGTGAACACTGAAGCTTTCTTT
CASSDGAVNTEAFF
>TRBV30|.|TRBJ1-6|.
TGTGCCTGGAGCCCGCCGGGACAATCCCTCCACTTT
CAWSPPGQSLHF
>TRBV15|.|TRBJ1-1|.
TGTGCCATCGGGACAAGCGTTAACACTGAAGCTTTCTTT
CAIGTSVNTEAFF
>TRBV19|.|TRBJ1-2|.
TGTGCCAGTAGTCCCTTCCAGAGCAATAACTATGGCTACACCTTC
CASSPFQSNNYGYTF
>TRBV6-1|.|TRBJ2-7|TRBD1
TGTGCCAGCAGTGAAGCGCCGGGACAGACCTACGAGCAGTACTTC
CASSEAPGQTYEQYF